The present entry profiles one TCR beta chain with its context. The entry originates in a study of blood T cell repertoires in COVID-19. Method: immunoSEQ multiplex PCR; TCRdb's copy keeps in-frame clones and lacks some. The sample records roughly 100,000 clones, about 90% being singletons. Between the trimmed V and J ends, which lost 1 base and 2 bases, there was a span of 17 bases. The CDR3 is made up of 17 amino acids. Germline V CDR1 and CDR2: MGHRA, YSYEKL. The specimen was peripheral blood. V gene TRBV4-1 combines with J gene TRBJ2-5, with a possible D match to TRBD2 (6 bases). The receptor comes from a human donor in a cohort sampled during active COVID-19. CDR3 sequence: CASSQVGRGRSQETQYF. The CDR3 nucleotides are TGCGCCAGCAGCCAAGTGGGTAGAGGGAGGTCTCAAGAGACCCAGTACTTC.